The sequence of this TCR beta chain was determined in a study of regulatory T cells in long-lasting Graves disease. This clonotype appeared many times. Its antigen remains unknown. Time point of the sample: newly diagnosed GD, antithyroid drugs for less than 3 months. PBMCs provided the RNA from which the TCR library was made. General study results and limits: A greater number of public clonotypes (under 3,000) was shared by persistent patients than by new patients (over 900).

Arm-PCR of CDR3 regions and iRepertoire HTBI primers were the basis on which TCR beta libraries were built. TCRdb reanalysed the multiplex PCR reads using MiXCR and keeps one entry per CDR3 protein. The table shows 400,000 to 550,000 distinct CDR3 sequences, with 16% occurring only once. Germline lookup yields CDR1 DFQATT and CDR2 SNEGSKA (reference sequence). This CDR3 spans 15 amino acids. Germline trimming cut 6 bases from V and 7 bases from J; bases unmatched to any gene: 11. The same sample was also used in a study of T cells in Graves' hyperthyroidism and ophthalmopathy. That work contributes: Blood also showed most of the thyroid clonotypes that were expanded above 0.001.

The sample in question was peripheral blood mononuclear cells (PBMCs), obtained at new diagnosis, from a patient treated with antithyroid drugs. The chain has TRBV20-1 and TRBJ2-1; 11 positions agree with TRBD1. The sequence was collected from a woman aged 30 to 39 with Graves disease. CDR3 loop: CSAEDGQGAGNEQFF. The CDR3 bases are TGCAGTGCCGAAGACGGACAGGGGGCCGGTAATGAGCAGTTCTTC.